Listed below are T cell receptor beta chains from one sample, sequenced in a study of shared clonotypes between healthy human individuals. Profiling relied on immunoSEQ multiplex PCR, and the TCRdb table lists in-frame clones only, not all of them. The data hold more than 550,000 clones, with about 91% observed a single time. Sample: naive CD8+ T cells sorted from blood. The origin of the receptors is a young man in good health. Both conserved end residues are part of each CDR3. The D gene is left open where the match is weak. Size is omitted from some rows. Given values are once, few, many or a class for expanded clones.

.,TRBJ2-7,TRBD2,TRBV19,TGTGCCAGTAGCCCTAGCGGGAGTAGCCCCTACGAGCAGTACTTC,CASSPSGSSPYEQYF
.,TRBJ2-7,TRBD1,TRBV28,TGTGCCAGCAGTCTCGGACAGGAGAGCTCCTACGAGCAGTACTTC,CASSLGQESSYEQYF
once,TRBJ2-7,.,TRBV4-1,TGCGCCAGCAGCCAAGTACTGTCGGGAACCTACGAGCAGTACTTC,CASSQVLSGTYEQYF
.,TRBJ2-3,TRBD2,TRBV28,TGTGCCAGTAGAGAGGCGGGAGCAACAGATACGCAGTATTTT,CASREAGATDTQYF
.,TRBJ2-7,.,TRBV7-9,TGTGCCAGCAGCTCAGCAGAATGGGGCGAGAACTCCGAATACGAGCAGTACTTC,CASSSAEWGENSEYEQYF
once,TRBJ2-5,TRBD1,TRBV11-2,TGTGCCAGCAGCTTAGTTTTCCCCGACAGGGGGGAGACCCAGTACTTC,CASSLVFPDRGETQYF
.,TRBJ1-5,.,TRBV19,TGTGCCAGTAGTCCCGAGCGTGGGCTTAGCGGTCAGCCCCAGCATTTT,CASSPERGLSGQPQHF
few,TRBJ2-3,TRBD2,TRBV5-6,TGTGCCAGCAGCTTGGGTCTAGGGACTACACTCTTTGATACGCAGTATTTT,CASSLGLGTTLFDTQYF
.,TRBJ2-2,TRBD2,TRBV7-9,TGTGCCAGCAGCTCGGGACTAGCGGGAATCCGGGAGCTGTTTTTT,CASSSGLAGIRELFF
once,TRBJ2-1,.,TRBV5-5,TGTGCCAGCAGCCCGTGGGCGGAGGGATACAATGAGCAGTTCTTC,CASSPWAEGYNEQFF
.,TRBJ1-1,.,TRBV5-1,TGCGCCAGCACATGGACGGCCGACGTTCTGAACACTGAAGCTTTCTTT,CASTWTADVLNTEAFF
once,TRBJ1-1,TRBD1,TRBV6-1,TGTGCCAGCACACTTCCAGGGGGGGGAGGGGAAGCTTTCTTT,CASTLPGGGGEAFF
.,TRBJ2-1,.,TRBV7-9,TGTGCCAGCAGCTTGGTAGCTGGGGCGGCGACGCACTACAATGAGCAGTTCTTC,CASSLVAGAATHYNEQFF
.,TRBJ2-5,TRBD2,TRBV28,TGTGCCAGCAGTTTCGGGACTAGCGGGAAGGAGACCCAGTACTTC,CASSFGTSGKETQYF
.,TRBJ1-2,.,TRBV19,TGTGCCAGTAGTATATCGTTCAGGGAGGACTATGGCTACACCTTC,CASSISFREDYGYTF
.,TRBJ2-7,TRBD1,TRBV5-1,TGCGCCAGCAGCTTGTTCGGACAGGCAAGCTCCTACGAGCAGTACTTC,CASSLFGQASSYEQYF
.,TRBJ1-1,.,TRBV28,TGTGCCAGCAGTTTAGCAGCGAACACTGAAGCTTTCTTT,CASSLAANTEAFF
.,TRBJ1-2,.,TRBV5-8,TGTGCCAGCAGCTTGTTACGTCCGATCCCACATGGCTACACCTTC,CASSLLRPIPHGYTF
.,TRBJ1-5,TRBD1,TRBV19,TGTGCCACCGCCTTGGACAGGGGTTTTAAAAATCAGCCCCAGCATTTT,CATALDRGFKNQPQHF
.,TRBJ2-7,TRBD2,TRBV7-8,TGTGCCAGCAGCCCGGGACTAGCAATAGGTCGAGGGGACTACGAGCAGTACTTC,CASSPGLAIGRGDYEQYF
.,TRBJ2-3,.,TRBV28,TGTGCCAGCAGTGTCGTTGAGGGAGATACGCAGTATTTT,CASSVVEGDTQYF
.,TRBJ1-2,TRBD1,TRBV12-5,TGTGCTAGTGGTTTGGGGGGCGGGACAGGGGTATTCGGCTACACCTTC,CASGLGGGTGVFGYTF
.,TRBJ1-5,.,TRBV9,TGTGCCAGCAGCGTAGCGGGGGTAAGCAATCAGCCCCAGCATTTT,CASSVAGVSNQPQHF
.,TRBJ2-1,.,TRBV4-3,TGCGCCAGCAGCCAAGATCTAGGGCGAAATGAGCAGTTCTTC,CASSQDLGRNEQFF
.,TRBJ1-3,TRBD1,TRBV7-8,TGTGCCAGCAGCAAACCAAACAGGGGAGGCGGAAACACCATATATTTT,CASSKPNRGGGNTIYF
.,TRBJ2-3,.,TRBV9,TGTGCCAGCAGCGAGGACCGGGGGCTTGATACGCAGTATTTT,CASSEDRGLDTQYF
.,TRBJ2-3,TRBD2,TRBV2,TGTGCCACCGAACTAGCGGGAGGCCCCACAGATACGCAGTATTTT,CATELAGGPTDTQYF
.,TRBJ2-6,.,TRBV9,TGTGCCAGCAGCGTAGGGTCGGGGTTAGGGGCCAACGTCCTGACTTTC,CASSVGSGLGANVLTF
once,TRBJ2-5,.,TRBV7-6,TGTGCCAGCAGCCCCAAGAACGGGTTCCGAGAGACCCAGTACTTC,CASSPKNGFRETQYF
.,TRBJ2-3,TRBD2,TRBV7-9,TGTGCCAGCAGCTTAGTGATTAGCGGGAGTAACACAGATACGCAGTATTTT,CASSLVISGSNTDTQYF
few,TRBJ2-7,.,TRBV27,TGTGCCAGCGGGAGACCCCTCTACGAGCAGTACTTC,CASGRPLYEQYF
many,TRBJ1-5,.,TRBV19,TGTGCCAGTAGACCAGGGGCACATAGCAATCAGCCCCAGCATTTT,CASRPGAHSNQPQHF
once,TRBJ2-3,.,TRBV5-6,TGTGCCAGCAGCTTGCTGGACGGGGGCACAGATACGCAGTATTTT,CASSLLDGGTDTQYF
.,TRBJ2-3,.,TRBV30,TGTGCCTGGTTCGCAGATACGCAGTATTTT,CAWFADTQYF
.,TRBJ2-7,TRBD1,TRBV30,TGTGCCTGGAGTGTAGGGACAGACTACGAGCAGTACTTC,CAWSVGTDYEQYF
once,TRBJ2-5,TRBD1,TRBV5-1,TGCGCCAGCAGCACCAACACCGGGACAGGGAGTGCGGTGACCCAGTACTTC,CASSTNTGTGSAVTQYF
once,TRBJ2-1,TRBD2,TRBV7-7,TGTGCCAGCAGCTTAGATCTGGGACTAGCGGGACACAATGAGCAGTTCTTC,CASSLDLGLAGHNEQFF
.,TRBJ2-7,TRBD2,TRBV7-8,TGTGCCAGCAGCACCCGGACTAGCGGCAGCTCCTACGAGCAGTACTTC,CASSTRTSGSSYEQYF
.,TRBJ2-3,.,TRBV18,TGTGCCAGCTCGGCGACCCAAAACTACACAGATACGCAGTATTTT,CASSATQNYTDTQYF
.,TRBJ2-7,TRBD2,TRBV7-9,TGTGCCAGCAGCTTTAGCGGGAGGTACTCCTACGAGCAGTACTTC,CASSFSGRYSYEQYF
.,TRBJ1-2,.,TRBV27,TGTGCCAGCAGTGGACAACAAAATCGCTATGGCTACACCTTC,CASSGQQNRYGYTF
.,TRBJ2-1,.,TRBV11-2,TGTGCCAGCAGCTCAGGGAGAGAGCTCCGCCATGAGCAGTTCTTC,CASSSGRELRHEQFF
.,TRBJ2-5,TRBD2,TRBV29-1,TGCAGCGTGGCAGGGTCGGGGGGGCCTGGGACCCAGTACTTC,CSVAGSGGPGTQYF
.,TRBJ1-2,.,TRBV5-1,TGCGCCAGCAGCTTGGAACGGACAGTGTATGGCTACACCTTC,CASSLERTVYGYTF
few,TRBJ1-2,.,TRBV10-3,TGTGCCATCAGGGCGGGGACGGCTGATGGCTACACCTTC,CAIRAGTADGYTF
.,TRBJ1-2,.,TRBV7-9,TGTGCCAGCAGCCCTCTTGGGGGAGCGGGCTATGGCTACACCTTC,CASSPLGGAGYGYTF
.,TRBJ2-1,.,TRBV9,TGTGCCAGCAGCCCTCGGACCTACAATGAGCAGTTCTTC,CASSPRTYNEQFF
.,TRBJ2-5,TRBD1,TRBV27,TGTGCCAGCAGTTCCACTGAGGACAGGGACCAAGAGACCCAGTACTTC,CASSSTEDRDQETQYF
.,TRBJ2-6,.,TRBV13,TGTGCCAGCAGTACCTTCGGGTCTGGGGCCAACGTCCTGACTTTC,CASSTFGSGANVLTF
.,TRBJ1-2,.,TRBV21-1,TGTGCCATCCTTTGGCTGACAGGGAACTATGGCTACACCTTC,CAILWLTGNYGYTF
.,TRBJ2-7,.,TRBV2,TGTGCCAGCCGCCGGGCTGGGGGAAACGAGCAGTACTTC,CASRRAGGNEQYF
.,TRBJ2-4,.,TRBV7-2,TGTGCCAGCAGCTTCCTCCGGCAGGGGTCAGACATTCAGTACTTC,CASSFLRQGSDIQYF
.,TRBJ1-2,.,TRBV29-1,TGCAGCGTTGAAGGACCCAGGGACCGTGGCTACACCTTC,CSVEGPRDRGYTF